The 15 T cell receptor beta chains presented below share a single source sample, sequenced in a study of T cells in Graves' hyperthyroidism and ophthalmopathy. The TCR beta CDR3 regions underwent amplification using RNA transcripts as the source. The primer set for the first-round RT-PCR of the TCR CDR3 was HTBI. TCRdb re-called the multiplex PCR reads with MiXCR, one entry per CDR3 protein. The sample holds 700,000 or so distinct CDR3 sequences, around 15% seen once. The specimen was blood. The receptor set was obtained from a man younger than 35 with Graves' hyperthyroidism.

This clonotype has just a few counts. The CDR3 sequence: CASRRRADSYEQYF. CDR3 nucleotide sequence: TGTGCCAGCAGACGAAGGGCAGATAGCTACGAGCAGTACTTC. V gene TRBV7-2 combines with J gene TRBJ2-7; D is uncertain. V lost 6 bases and J 3 bases, leaving 15 bases between the germline ends. Looked up from germline, CDR1 is SGHTA and CDR2 is FQGNSA. The length of the CDR3 is 14 residues.

Here the CDR3 DNA reads TGTGCCAGCTCCGGGCTAGCCCCAGATACGCAGTATTTT. Translation: CASSGLAPDTQYF. The chain has TRBV5-5 and TRBJ2-3; D is perhaps TRBD2 (5 bases). Trimming shortened V by 7 bases and J by 4 bases, and 13 bases separated the two germline ends. Looked up from germline, CDR1 is SGHKS and CDR2 is YYEKEE (reference sequence). The CDR3 is 13 amino acids.

A few counts support this clonotype. The rearrangement links TRBV29-1 to TRBJ2-2; D might be TRBD1 or TRBD2, each matching 6 bases. Per germline, CDR1 SQVTM and CDR2 ANQGSEA. There are 12 residues in the CDR3. Trimming cost V 5 bases and J 3 bases, with 7 bases left between them. The CDR3 loop reads CSVRGDTGELFF. In nucleotides, the CDR3 is TGCAGCGTTAGGGGGGACACCGGGGAGCTGTTTTTT.

The table lists this clonotype with many counts. The V and J genes are TRBV29-1 and TRBJ1-2; TRBD1 might be the D (5 bases). Germline V lookup: CDR1 SQVTM, CDR2 ANQGSEA. This CDR3 contains 15 residues. Trimming left V 3 bases short and J 3 bases short, with 17 bases between. The CDR3 is CSVETPGGWYYGYTF. The CDR3 DNA sequence: TGCAGCGTTGAGACCCCCGGGGGTTGGTACTATGGCTACACCTTC.

This clonotype was seen at least ten times. V gene TRBV18 combines with J gene TRBJ2-2; D is undetermined. Trimming left V 2 bases short and J 0 bases short, with 7 bases between. Germline V gives CDR1 KGHSH, CDR2 LQKENI. CDR3 size: 15 residues. DNA for the CDR3: TGTGCCAGCTCACCAGACCGCACGAACACCGGGGAGCTGTTTTTT. Translated, it gives CASSPDRTNTGELFF.

Ten or more counts support this clonotype. The DNA of the CDR3 is TGTGCCAGCAGAAAAGGGGGACTAGGAACGCAGTATTTT. This codes for CASRKGGLGTQYF. The gene calls are TRBV6-1 and TRBJ2-3; 8 bases are shared with TRBD2. The germline V gene has CDR1 MNHNS and CDR2 SASEGT. The CDR3 has 13 amino acids. With V trimmed by 6 bases and J by 9 bases, 8 bases remained unmatched.

This clonotype was observed at least ten times. DNA of the CDR3: TGCGCCAGCAGCCAACAGGGTAGTTTGGAAAAACTGTTTTTT. Protein: CASSQQGSLEKLFF. The chain couples TRBV5-1 to TRBJ1-4; TRBD1 might be the D (6 bases). Trimming removed 4 bases from V and 8 bases from J, with 15 bases in between. Germline V gene data show CDR1 as SGHRS and CDR2 as YFSETQ. This CDR3 spans 14 amino acids.

Ten or more counts support this clonotype. The chain carries TRBV7-2 and TRBJ2-1, with D unclear. Germline V gives CDR1 SGHTA, CDR2 FQGNSA. The ends were cut back, 0 bases at V and 8 bases at J, with 11 bases in the middle. CDR3 length: 14 amino acids. The CDR3 spells CASSLAVGIHEQFF. The CDR3 DNA reads as TGTGCCAGCAGCTTAGCGGTGGGTATCCATGAGCAGTTCTTC.

The chain recombines TRBV10-3 with TRBJ1-2, with D perhaps matching TRBD1 (5 bases). Trimming took off 6 bases at V and 10 bases at J, with 18 bases between the two ends. Looked up from germline, CDR1 is ENHRY and CDR2 is SYGVKD. This CDR3 is 13 amino acids long. The chain's CDR3 is CAIRDTREGPYTF. As DNA, the CDR3 is TGTGCCATCAGGGACACAAGGGAAGGCCCCTACACCTTC.

This clonotype was recorded at least ten times. CDR3 DNA sequence: TGTGCCAGCAGCCCAGTCGACAGGGGCAACACTGAAGCTTTCTTT. As protein: CASSPVDRGNTEAFF. The chain joins TRBV7-8 to TRBJ1-1; 8 nucleotides align to TRBD1. V lost 5 bases to trimming and J lost 2 bases; unmatched junction nucleotides: 7. The germline gives CDR1 SGHVS, CDR2 FQNEAQ. This CDR3 comprises 15 residues.

Worth noting for this clonotype: This sequence may be a read error, since a much larger clone differs from it by one base. The chain joins TRBV28 to TRBJ2-2; D remains unclear. This CDR3 region has 14 residues. Per germline, CDR1 MDHEN and CDR2 SYDVKM. V lost 6 bases, J lost 6 bases, and 14 bases lay in between. The CDR3 region is CASRPPGYAGELFF. CDR3 coding DNA: TGTGCCAGCAGGCCCCCGGGTTACGCCGGGGAGCTGTTTTTT. Using reference TRBV28 and TRBJ2-2 for the parts outside the CDR3, the full variable domain is DVKVTQSSRYLVKRTGEKVFLECVQDMDHENMFWYRQDPGLGLRLIYFSYDVKMKEKGDIPEGYSVSREKKERFSLILESASTNQTSMYLCASRPPGYAGELFFGEGSRLTVL.

This clonotype came up a few times. J is TRBJ2-5 and V is TRBV20-1; D remains ambiguous. V lost 1 base, J lost 4 bases, and 7 bases lay in between. CDR1 is DFQATT and CDR2 is SNEGSKA in the germline V gene (reference sequence). This CDR3 region has 12 residues. CDR3 loop: CSARGVLETQYF. CDR3 DNA sequence: TGCAGTGCTAGAGGGGTTTTAGAGACCCAGTACTTC.

There are many counts of this clonotype. V usage is TRBV11-2 and J usage is TRBJ2-3; TRBD1 agrees at 9 bases. This CDR3 contains 15 residues. With V trimmed by 5 bases and J by 6 bases, 9 bases remained unmatched. The germline CDR1 and CDR2 sequences are SGHAT and FQNNGV. The CDR3 nucleotides read TGTGCCAGCAGCCGGCCGGGACAGGGAGAGGATACGCAGTATTTT. This translates into CASSRPGQGEDTQYF.

This clonotype was detected ten times or more. The chain joins TRBV2 to TRBJ2-3; 14 bases align to TRBD2. This CDR3 has 15 amino acids. V lost 6 bases, J lost 4 bases, and 3 bases stayed unmatched. CDR1 is SNHLY, CDR2 FYNNEI, per germline. CDR3 DNA sequence: TGTGCCAGCAGAGCGGGACTAGCGGGAGCAGATACGCAGTATTTT. Amino acids: CASRAGLAGADTQYF. Full variable domain (rest looked up from reference TRBV2 and TRBJ2-3): EPEVTQTPSHQVTQMGQEVILRCVPISNHLYFYWYRQILGQKVEFLVSFYNNEISEKSEIFDDQFSVERPDGSNFTLKIRSTKLEDSAMYFCASRAGLAGADTQYFGPGTRLTVL.

The genes are TRBV15 and TRBJ2-7; 7 bases match TRBD2. This CDR3 has 15 residues. Germline trimming cut 3 bases from V and 2 bases from J; bases unmatched to any gene: 7. Germline V CDR1 and CDR2: LNHNV, YYDKDF (reference sequence). CDR3 nucleotides: TGTGCCACCAGCAGTTTGGAGCGGGACCCCTACGAGCAGTACTTC. Its translation: CATSSLERDPYEQYF.